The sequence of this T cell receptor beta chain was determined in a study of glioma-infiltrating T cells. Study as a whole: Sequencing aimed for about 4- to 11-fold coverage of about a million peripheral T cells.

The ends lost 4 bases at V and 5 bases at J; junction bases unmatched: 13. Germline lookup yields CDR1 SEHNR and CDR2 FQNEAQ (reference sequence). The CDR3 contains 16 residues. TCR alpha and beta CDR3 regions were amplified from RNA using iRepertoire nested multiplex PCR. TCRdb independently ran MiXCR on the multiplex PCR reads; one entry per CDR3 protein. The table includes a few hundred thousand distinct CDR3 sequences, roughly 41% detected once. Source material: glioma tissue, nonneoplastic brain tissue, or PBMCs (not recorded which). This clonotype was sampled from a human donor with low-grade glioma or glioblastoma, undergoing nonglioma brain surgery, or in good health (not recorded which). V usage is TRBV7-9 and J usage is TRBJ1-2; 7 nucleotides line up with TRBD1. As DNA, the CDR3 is TGTGCCAGCAGCTCACGCAGACAGGGACCCGATTATGGCTACACCTTC. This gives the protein CASSSRRQGPDYGYTF.